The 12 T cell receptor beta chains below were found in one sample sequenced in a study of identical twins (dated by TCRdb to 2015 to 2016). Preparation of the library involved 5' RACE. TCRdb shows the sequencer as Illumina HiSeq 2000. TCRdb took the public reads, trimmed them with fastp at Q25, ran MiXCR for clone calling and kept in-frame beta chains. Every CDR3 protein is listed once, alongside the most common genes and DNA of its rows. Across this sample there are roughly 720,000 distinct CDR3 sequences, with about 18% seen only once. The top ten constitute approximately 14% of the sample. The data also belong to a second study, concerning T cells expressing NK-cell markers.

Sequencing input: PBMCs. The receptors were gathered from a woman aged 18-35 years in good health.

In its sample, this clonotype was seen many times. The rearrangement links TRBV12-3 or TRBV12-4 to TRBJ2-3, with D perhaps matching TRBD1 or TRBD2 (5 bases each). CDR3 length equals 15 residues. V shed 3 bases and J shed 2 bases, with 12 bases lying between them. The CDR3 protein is CASSFEGRNTDTQYF. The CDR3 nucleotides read TGTGCCAGCAGTTTTGAGGGGAGAAACACAGATACGCAGTATTTT.

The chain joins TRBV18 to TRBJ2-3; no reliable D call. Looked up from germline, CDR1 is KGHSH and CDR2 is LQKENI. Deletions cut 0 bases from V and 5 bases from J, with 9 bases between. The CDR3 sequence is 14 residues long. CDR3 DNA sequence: TGTGCCAGCTCACCACCGGCGGTGGGAGATACGCAGTATTTT. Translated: CASSPPAVGDTQYF.

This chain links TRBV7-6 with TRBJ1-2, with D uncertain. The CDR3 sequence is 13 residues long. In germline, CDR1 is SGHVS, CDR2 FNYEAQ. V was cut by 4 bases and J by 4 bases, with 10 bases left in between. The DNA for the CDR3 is TGTGCCAGCAGCTCGTGGATTAGCTATGGCTACACCTTC. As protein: CASSSWISYGYTF. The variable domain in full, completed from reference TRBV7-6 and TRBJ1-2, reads GAGVSQSPRYKVTKRGQDVALRCDPISGHVSLYWYRQALGQGPEFLTYFNYEAQQDKSGLPNDRFSAERPEGSISTLTIQRTEQRDSAMYRCASSSWISYGYTFGSGTRLTVV.

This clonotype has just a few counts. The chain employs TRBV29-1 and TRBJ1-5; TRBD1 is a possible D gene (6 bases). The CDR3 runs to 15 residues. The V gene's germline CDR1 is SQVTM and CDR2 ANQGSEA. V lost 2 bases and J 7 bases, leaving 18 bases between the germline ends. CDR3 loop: CSVELGGEGCQPQHF. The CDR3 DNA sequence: TGCAGCGTTGAATTAGGGGGTGAGGGTTGCCAGCCCCAGCATTTT.

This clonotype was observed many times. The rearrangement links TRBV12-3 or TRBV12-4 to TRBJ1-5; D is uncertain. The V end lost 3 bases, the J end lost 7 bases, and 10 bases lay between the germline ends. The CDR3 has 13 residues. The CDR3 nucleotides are TGTGCCAGCAGTTTTGAGTGGGAGCAGCCCCAGCATTTT. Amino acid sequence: CASSFEWEQPQHF.

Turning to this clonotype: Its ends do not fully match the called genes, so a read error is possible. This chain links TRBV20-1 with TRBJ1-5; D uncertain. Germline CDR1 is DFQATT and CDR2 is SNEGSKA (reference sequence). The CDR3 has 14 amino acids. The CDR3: CCARDLTARGPQHF. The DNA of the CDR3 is TGCTGTGCTAGAGATCTGACCGCTCGTGGGCCCCAGCATTTT.

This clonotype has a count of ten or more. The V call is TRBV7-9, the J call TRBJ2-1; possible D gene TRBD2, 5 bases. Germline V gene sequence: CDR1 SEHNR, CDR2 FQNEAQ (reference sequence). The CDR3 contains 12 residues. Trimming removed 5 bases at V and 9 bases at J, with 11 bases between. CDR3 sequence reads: CASSGGFGEQFF. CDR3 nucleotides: TGTGCCAGCAGCGGCGGGTTCGGTGAGCAGTTCTTC. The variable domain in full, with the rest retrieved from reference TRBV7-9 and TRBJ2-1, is DTGVSQNPRHKITKRGQNVTFRCDPISEHNRLYWYRQTLGQGPEFLTYFQNEAQLEKSRLLSDRFSAERPKGSFSTLEIQRTEQGDSAMYLCASSGGFGEQFFGPGTRLTVL.

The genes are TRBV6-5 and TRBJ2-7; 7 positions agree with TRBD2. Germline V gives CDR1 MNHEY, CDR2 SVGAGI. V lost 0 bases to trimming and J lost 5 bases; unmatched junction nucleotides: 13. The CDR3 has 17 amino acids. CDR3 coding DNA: TGTGCCAGCAGTTACTCCCCTCTCGCGGGAGTATTCCACGAGCAGTACTTC. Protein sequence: CASSYSPLAGVFHEQYF.

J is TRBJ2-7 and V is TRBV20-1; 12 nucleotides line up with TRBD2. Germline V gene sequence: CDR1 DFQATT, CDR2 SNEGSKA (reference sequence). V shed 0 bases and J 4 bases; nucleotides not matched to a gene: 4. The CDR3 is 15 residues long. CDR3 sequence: CSARDSLAGGYEQYF. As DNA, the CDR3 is TGCAGTGCTAGAGACTCGCTAGCGGGAGGGTACGAGCAGTACTTC.

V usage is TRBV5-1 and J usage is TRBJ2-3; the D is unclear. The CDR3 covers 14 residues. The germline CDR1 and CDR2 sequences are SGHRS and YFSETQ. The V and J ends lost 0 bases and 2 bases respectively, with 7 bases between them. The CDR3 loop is CASSLDPLTDTQYF. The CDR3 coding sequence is TGCGCCAGCAGCTTGGACCCCCTCACAGATACGCAGTATTTT.

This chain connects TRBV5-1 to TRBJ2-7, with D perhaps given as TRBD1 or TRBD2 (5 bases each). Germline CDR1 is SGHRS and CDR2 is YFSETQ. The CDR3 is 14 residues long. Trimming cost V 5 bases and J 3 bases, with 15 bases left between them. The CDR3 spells CASSLTGTYYEQYF. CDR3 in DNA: TGCGCCAGCAGTCTGACCGGGACCTACTACGAGCAGTACTTC.

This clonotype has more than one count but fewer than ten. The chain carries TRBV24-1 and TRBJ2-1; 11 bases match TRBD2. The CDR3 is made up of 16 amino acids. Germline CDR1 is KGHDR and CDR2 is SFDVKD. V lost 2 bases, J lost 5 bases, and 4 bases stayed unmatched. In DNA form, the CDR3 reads TGTGCCACCAGTGATTCCGGGACTAGCGGACACAATGAGCAGTTCTTC. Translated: CATSDSGTSGHNEQFF.